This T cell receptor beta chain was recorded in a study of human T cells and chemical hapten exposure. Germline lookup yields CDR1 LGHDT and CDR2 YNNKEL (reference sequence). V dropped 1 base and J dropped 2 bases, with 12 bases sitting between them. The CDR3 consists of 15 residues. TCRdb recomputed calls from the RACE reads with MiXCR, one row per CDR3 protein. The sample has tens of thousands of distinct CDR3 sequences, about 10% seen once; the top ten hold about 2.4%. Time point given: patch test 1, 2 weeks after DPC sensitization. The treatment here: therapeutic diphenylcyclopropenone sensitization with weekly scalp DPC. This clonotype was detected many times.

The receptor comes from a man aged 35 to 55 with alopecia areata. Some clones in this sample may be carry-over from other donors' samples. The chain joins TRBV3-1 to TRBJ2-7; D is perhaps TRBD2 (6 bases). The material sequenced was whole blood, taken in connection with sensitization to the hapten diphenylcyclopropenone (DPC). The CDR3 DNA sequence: TGTGCCAGCAGCCAAGCTGGCGGGGCCCCCTACGAGCAGTACTTC. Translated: CASSQAGGAPYEQYF.